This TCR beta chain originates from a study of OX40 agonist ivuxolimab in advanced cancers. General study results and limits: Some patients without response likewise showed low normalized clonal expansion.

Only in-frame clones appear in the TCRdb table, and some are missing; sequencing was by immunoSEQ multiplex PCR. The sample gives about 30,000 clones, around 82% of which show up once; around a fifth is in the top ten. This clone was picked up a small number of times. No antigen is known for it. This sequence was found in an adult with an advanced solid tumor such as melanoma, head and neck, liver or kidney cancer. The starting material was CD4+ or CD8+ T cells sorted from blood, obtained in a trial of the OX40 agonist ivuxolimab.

The CDR3 bases are TGTGCCAGCACCCCGGCGGGGTTGGACACTGAAGCTTTCTTT. Amino acids: CASTPAGLDTEAFF. The J gene is TRBJ1-1, the V gene TRBV27; unclear D gene. V was cut by 7 bases and J by 3 bases, with 15 bases left in between. CDR1 and CDR2 (germline): MNHEY, SMNVEV (reference sequence). CDR3 length: 14 amino acids.